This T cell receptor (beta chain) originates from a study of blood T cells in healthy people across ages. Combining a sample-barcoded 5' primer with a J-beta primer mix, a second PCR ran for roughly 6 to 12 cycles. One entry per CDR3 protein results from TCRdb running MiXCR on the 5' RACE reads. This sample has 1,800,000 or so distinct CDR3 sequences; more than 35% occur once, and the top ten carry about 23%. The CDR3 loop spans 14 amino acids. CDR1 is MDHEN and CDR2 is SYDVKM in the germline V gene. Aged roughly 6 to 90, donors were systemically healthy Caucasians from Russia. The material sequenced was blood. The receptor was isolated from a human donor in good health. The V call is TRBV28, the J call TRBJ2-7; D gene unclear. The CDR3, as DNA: TGTGCGACCAAAGCCCCGGGTTCTTCCTACGAGCAGTACTTC. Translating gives CATKAPGSSYEQYF.